The T cell receptor (beta chain) described here comes from a study of blood T cell repertoires in COVID-19. As to this clone: Different DNA sequences within this sample yield the same CDR3.

Authors' methods: Amplifying reference gene primers gave estimates of nucleated cell counts. Clones were sequenced by immunoSEQ multiplex PCR, and TCRdb holds only the in-frame ones, with some missing. V and J calls plus clone size are reproduced from that table; the DNA served to infer D and trimming. Of under 150,000 clones listed, around four fifths are singletons. Sequencing used peripheral blood. The sequence derives from a human donor in a cohort sampled during active COVID-19.

As DNA, the CDR3 is TGTGCCAGCAGTCCAGGGACAGCCTACGAGCAGTACTTC. Translated: CASSPGTAYEQYF. This rearrangement joins TRBV27 to TRBJ2-7, with 7 bases fitting TRBD1. Germline-derived CDR1 and CDR2 are MNHEY and SMNVEV (reference sequence). Trimming took 5 bases from V and 2 from J; bases not matched to a gene: 3. The CDR3 loop spans 13 amino acids.